Listed below are T cell receptor beta chains from one sample, sequenced in a study of blood T cell repertoires in COVID-19. TCRdb's copy holds only in-frame clones and misses some; the assay was immunoSEQ multiplex PCR. The table has 150,000 or so clones, about 80% seen once. The sample comprised peripheral blood. Every receptor here comes from a man aged 65 to 85 who had recovered from COVID-19. The CDR3 runs from the conserved cysteine through the conserved F or W. D genes are given only for firm matches. Expanded clones get a size class; other rows say once, few or many, or leave the size out.

j_call clone_size v_call d_call cdr3_nt cdr3_aa
TRBJ1-5 NA TRBV7-2 TRBD1 TGTGCCAGCAGCTTAGAAGGGGGCGGACAGCCCCAGCATTTT CASSLEGGGQPQHF
TRBJ1-4 NA TRBV5-1 NA TGCGCCAGCAGCTTGGATGGGGCATTTAATGAAAAACTGTTTTTT CASSLDGAFNEKLFF
TRBJ2-7 NA TRBV27 TRBD2 TGTGCCAGCAGTGCCGCACTAGCGGGAGCTTCCGAGCAGTACTTC CASSAALAGASEQYF
TRBJ1-3 NA TRBV25-1 NA TGTGCCAGCAGTGAATATGGGCACTCTGGAAACACCATATATTTT CASSEYGHSGNTIYF
TRBJ1-3 few TRBV6-2/TRBV6-3 NA TGTGCCAGCAGTTCGGGATCTGGAAACACCATATATTTT CASSSGSGNTIYF
TRBJ1-5 NA TRBV5-6 TRBD1 TGTGCCAGCAGCCTATGGACAGGGGCGAGTCAGCCCCAGCATTTT CASSLWTGASQPQHF
TRBJ1-1 NA TRBV6-5 TRBD1 TGTGCCAGTTATACAGGGGGCTTGAACACTGAAGCTTTCTTT CASYTGGLNTEAFF
TRBJ2-2 NA TRBV18 TRBD1 TGTGCCAGCTCACCTCCCAGGGGGCTTACCGGGGAGCTGTTTTTT CASSPPRGLTGELFF
TRBJ2-3 NA TRBV5-1 NA TGCGCCAGCAGTTCGACGGGAGACACAGATACGCAGTATTTT CASSSTGDTDTQYF
TRBJ2-2 NA TRBV19 TRBD1 TGTGCCAGTAGGGGACAGTCCACCGGGGAGCTGTTTTTT CASRGQSTGELFF
TRBJ1-2 NA TRBV6-5 TRBD1 TGTGCCAGCAGTCGGGACAGGGGCTATGGCTACACCTTC CASSRDRGYGYTF
TRBJ2-1 few TRBV28 NA TGTGCCAGCAGTTCGGGACAAAGGAAGAATGAGCAGTTCTTC CASSSGQRKNEQFF
TRBJ2-3 NA TRBV29-1 NA TGCAGCGTCACCCCGGGGTACGAGGGCGCAGATACGCAGTATTTT CSVTPGYEGADTQYF
TRBJ1-5 NA TRBV6-5 NA TGTGCCACCGCTAGAGGAACCAACGATCAGCCCCAGCATTTT CATARGTNDQPQHF
TRBJ2-7 NA TRBV18 NA TGTGCCAGCTCCCGGGGGGCTAACAACTACGAGCAGTACTTC CASSRGANNYEQYF
TRBJ2-2 NA TRBV9 TRBD2 TGTGCCAGCAGCCCTAATAGCGGGGCGAACACCGGGGAGCTGTTTTTT CASSPNSGANTGELFF
TRBJ2-5 NA TRBV29-1 TRBD2 TGCAGCTCGGCCGGGACTAGTCAAGAGACCCAGTACTTC CSSAGTSQETQYF
TRBJ2-4 few TRBV27 NA TGTGCCAGCAGTTTATTGGACCAGCGGAACATTCAGTACTTC CASSLLDQRNIQYF
TRBJ2-7 NA TRBV5-6 NA TGTGCCAGCAGCGGCGGGACTCTGGGGTCCTACGAGCAGTACTTC CASSGGTLGSYEQYF
TRBJ2-5 NA TRBV5-1 TRBD2 TGCGCCAGCAGCCTAAATCCGGGGGGAAGCGCACAAGAGACCCAGTACTTC CASSLNPGGSAQETQYF
TRBJ2-7 NA TRBV16 TRBD2 TGTGCCAGCAGCCAATCCGGCCTCCTAGCGGGGGTCTACGAGCAGTACTTC CASSQSGLLAGVYEQYF
TRBJ2-2 NA TRBV7-2 NA TGTGCCAGCAGCTTAGAGGGGACCGGGGAGCTGTTTTTT CASSLEGTGELFF
TRBJ2-1 NA TRBV7-9 NA TGTGCCAGCAGCTTAGTCGTCCAGGGTTGGAGCAATGAGCAGTTCTTC CASSLVVQGWSNEQFF
TRBJ2-5 NA TRBV5-4 TRBD2 TGTGCCAGCAGCCCCGGGACTAGCGGGAGTTTCCAGTACTTC CASSPGTSGSFQYF
TRBJ1-1 NA TRBV6-5 TRBD1 TGTGCCAGCAGCGACAACAGGGGGCTCACTGAAGCTTTCTTT CASSDNRGLTEAFF
TRBJ2-1 few TRBV27 TRBD2 TGTGCCAGCAGCCTAGCGGGAGGAAGCGGTGAGCAGTTCTTC CASSLAGGSGEQFF